Listed below are T cell receptor beta chains from one sample, sequenced in a study of cytomegalovirus exposure and HLA in healthy donors. TCRdb's table, derived via immunoSEQ multiplex PCR, lists solely in-frame clones and lacks some. This sample carries about 160,000 clones, over 60% of them seen once, and the ten largest clones take 0.98%. The sequenced material came from PBMCs. The receptors stem from a woman between 50 and 59 years old in good health and CMV-seropositive. Each CDR3 is given with its conserved first and last residue. The order of the fields is J gene, clone size, V gene, D gene, CDR3 protein, CDR3 DNA. A D gene is named only where the DNA matches it firmly. Clone size is stated in some rows and not others, as once, few, many or a class when expanded.

TRBJ1-2,NA,TRBV21-1,NA,CASSPRTGPGYTF,TGTGCCAGCAGCCCCAGGACAGGGCCGGGCTACACCTTC
TRBJ1-5,NA,TRBV5-8,NA,CASSLALSTVATPQHF,TGTGCCAGCAGCTTGGCCCTATCCACGGTTGCAACGCCCCAGCATTTT
TRBJ1-4,NA,TRBV2,TRBD1,CASSYDRVRSEKLFF,TGTGCCAGCAGTTATGACAGGGTGAGGAGTGAAAAACTGTTTTTT
TRBJ1-1,NA,TRBV19,NA,CASSMKGPRANTEAFF,TGTGCCAGTAGTATGAAGGGGCCGAGAGCTAACACTGAAGCTTTCTTT
TRBJ1-6,NA,TRBV23-1,NA,CASSLYSVHSPLHF,TGCGCCAGCAGTCTATATAGTGTCCATTCACCCCTCCACTTT
TRBJ1-6,once,TRBV4-3,NA,CASSRTRTNSPLHF,TGCGCCAGCAGCCGCACTAGAACTAATTCACCCCTCCACTTT
TRBJ2-3,NA,TRBV6-5,TRBD2,CASSYSPSGRTDTQYF,TGTGCCAGCAGTTACTCTCCTAGCGGGAGGACAGATACGCAGTATTTT
TRBJ2-1,NA,TRBV10-3,TRBD1,CAISGTGGSYNEQFF,TGTGCCATCAGTGGGACAGGGGGGTCCTACAATGAGCAGTTCTTC
TRBJ2-4,NA,TRBV9,NA,CASSPYGELAKNIQYF,TGTGCCAGCAGCCCATATGGAGAACTAGCCAAAAACATTCAGTACTTC
TRBJ2-3,few,TRBV7-9,TRBD2,CASRSSGGYVDTQYF,TGTGCCAGCAGGTCTAGCGGGGGCTACGTGGATACGCAGTATTTT
TRBJ2-1,NA,TRBV27,TRBD1,CASKKVVRDRGHSSYNEQFF,TGTGCCAGCAAAAAAGTGGTGCGGGACAGGGGGCATAGCTCCTACAATGAGCAGTTCTTC
TRBJ2-1,NA,TRBV5-6,NA,CASSSGTLHNEQFF,TGTGCCAGCAGCTCCGGGACACTACACAATGAGCAGTTCTTC
TRBJ2-3,NA,TRBV7-2,TRBD2,CASSLSFQRGADTQYF,TGTGCCAGCAGCTTGAGTTTCCAGCGGGGTGCAGATACGCAGTATTTT
TRBJ2-7,NA,TRBV9,TRBD2,CASSEDIAGASYEQYF,TGTGCCAGCAGCGAAGATATAGCGGGAGCCTCCTACGAGCAGTACTTC
TRBJ1-5,NA,TRBV19,TRBD1,CASTRGPYQPQHF,TGTGCCAGTACCAGGGGGCCATATCAGCCCCAGCATTTT
TRBJ2-1,once,TRBV2,TRBD1,CASSDDPETGGRGNEQFF,TGTGCCAGCAGTGATGATCCCGAAACAGGGGGAAGAGGCAATGAGCAGTTCTTC
TRBJ1-1,NA,TRBV5-4,NA,CASSLVVEAEAFF,TGTGCCAGCAGCTTGGTCGTAGAGGCTGAAGCTTTCTTT
TRBJ2-7,NA,TRBV7-9,NA,CASSPPTGQAGAYEQYF,TGTGCCAGCAGCCCCCCCACAGGACAAGCAGGGGCCTACGAGCAGTACTTC
TRBJ1-3,NA,TRBV2,NA,CASSEGPGVGNTIYF,TGTGCCAGCAGTGAAGGTCCAGGGGTGGGAAACACCATATATTTT
TRBJ1-1,NA,TRBV27,NA,CASSHRVTNTEAFF,TGTGCCAGCAGTCACAGGGTTACGAACACTGAAGCTTTCTTT
TRBJ2-7,NA,TRBV27,NA,CASSSYPFLARPYEQYF,TGTGCCAGCAGTTCCTACCCCTTTCTAGCGCGGCCCTACGAGCAGTACTTC
TRBJ2-3,NA,TRBV5-4,TRBD1,CASSASSGTGSTDTQYF,TGTGCCAGCAGCGCATCATCCGGGACAGGGAGTACAGATACGCAGTATTTT
TRBJ2-1,NA,TRBV18,NA,CASSLPTGPWFF,TGTGCCAGCTCACTCCCGACAGGTCCGTGGTTCTTC
TRBJ2-2,NA,TRBV4-1,TRBD1,CASSHSRDRGSRELFF,TGCGCCAGCAGCCACTCCCGGGACAGGGGTAGCCGGGAGCTGTTTTTT
TRBJ1-2,NA,TRBV18,NA,CASSPSGGAPGYTF,TGTGCCAGCTCGCCGTCGGGGGGGGCGCCTGGCTACACCTTC